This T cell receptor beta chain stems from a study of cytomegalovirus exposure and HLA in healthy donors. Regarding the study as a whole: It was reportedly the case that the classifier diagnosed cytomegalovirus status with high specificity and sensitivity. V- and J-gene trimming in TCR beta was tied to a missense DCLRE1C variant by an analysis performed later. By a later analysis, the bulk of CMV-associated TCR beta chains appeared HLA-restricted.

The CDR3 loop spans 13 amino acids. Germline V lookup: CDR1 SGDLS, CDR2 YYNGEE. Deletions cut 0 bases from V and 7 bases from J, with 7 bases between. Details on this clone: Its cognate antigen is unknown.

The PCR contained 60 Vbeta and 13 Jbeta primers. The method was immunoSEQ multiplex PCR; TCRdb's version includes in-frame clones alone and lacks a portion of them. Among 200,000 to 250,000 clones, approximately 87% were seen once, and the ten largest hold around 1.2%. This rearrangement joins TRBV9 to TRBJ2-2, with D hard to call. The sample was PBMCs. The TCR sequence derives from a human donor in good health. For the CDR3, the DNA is TGTGCCAGCAGCGTAGTCCAGGACGGGGAGCTGTTTTTT. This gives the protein CASSVVQDGELFF.